This T cell receptor (beta chain) was observed in a study of blood T cell repertoires in COVID-19. On the study more broadly: From the United States, Italy and Spain came samples of acute and convalescent COVID-19. The analysed material was cDNA or gDNA that came from T cells, B-cell-depleted T cells, or PBMCs.

Original methodology: Estimated nucleated cell counts came from reference gene primer amplification. Clones were sequenced by immunoSEQ multiplex PCR, and TCRdb holds only the in-frame ones, with some missing. The V and J calls and clone size are taken from that table; D and trimming were inferred from the DNA. The sample carries hundreds of thousands of clones, 75% to 90% recorded once. From germline, CDR1 is LGHDT and CDR2 YNNKEL (reference sequence). V was pared by 6 bases and J by 6 bases, with 17 bases between. This CDR3 is 15 amino acids long. Material for sequencing was peripheral blood. V usage is TRBV3-1 (or the pseudogene TRBV3-2) and J usage is TRBJ2-2; weak D call: TRBD2 (6 bases). This receptor was taken from a woman in her seventies with active or convalescent COVID-19. CDR3 sequence: CASSRKAGVSGELFF. DNA for the CDR3: TGTGCCAGCAGTCGGAAAGCGGGTGTTTCCGGGGAGCTGTTTTTT.